Listed here is a single T cell receptor beta chain. The CDR3 is 15 amino acids. The V gene end was trimmed by 6 bases and the J gene end by 0 bases; junction bases not matched to a gene: 8. Germline values: CDR1 MGHDK, CDR2 SYGVNS. The sample originates from a study of blood T cell repertoires in COVID-19. Profiled with immunoSEQ multiplex PCR; TCRdb holds only in-frame clones, not every one. The sample holds about 400,000 clones, roughly 89% seen once. Membership in each cohort depended on participant-reported clinical history. This chain connects TRBV25-1 to TRBJ2-7; 7 bases align to TRBD1. The TCR was taken from a woman under 40 who had recovered from COVID-19. Specimen: PBMCs or T cells enriched from blood (not recorded which). CDR3 sequence: CASRVWAGGSYEQYF. The CDR3 DNA is TGTGCCAGCAGGGTGTGGGCAGGGGGCTCCTACGAGCAGTACTTC.